Below, 18 T cell receptor beta chains from the same sample are listed, as sequenced in a study of blood T cell repertoires in COVID-19. Sequencing was performed with immunoSEQ multiplex PCR; in TCRdb, only in-frame clones are kept and a portion is missing. The sample has around 250,000 clones, roughly 86% seen once. Specimen: peripheral blood. The receptors shown here come from a human donor in a cohort sampled during active COVID-19.

V and J are TRBV19 and TRBJ2-5; TRBD2 matches 7 bases. With V trimmed by 4 bases and J by 2 bases, 1 base remained unmatched. This CDR3 spans 13 amino acids. Germline CDR1 reads LNHDA; CDR2 reads SQIVND (reference sequence). The CDR3 coding sequence is TGTGCCAGTAGTACGGGGGGACAAGAGACCCAGTACTTC. This codes for CASSTGGQETQYF.

A single count supports this clone. The chain recombines TRBV27 with TRBJ2-1; 9 bases are a match to TRBD2. V trimming: 0 bases; J trimming: 9 bases; junction bases outside the gene matches: 6. This CDR3 has 15 amino acids. From germline, CDR1 is MNHEY and CDR2 SMNVEV (reference sequence). The CDR3 bases are TGTGCCAGCAGTTTATCTAGCGGGAGCGGCGGTGAGCAGTTCTTC. Its protein is CASSLSSGSGGEQFF.

The chain links TRBV7-3 to TRBJ1-1; 7 nucleotides align to TRBD1. The CDR3 is 14 amino acids. Germline V gene sequence: CDR1 SGHTA, CDR2 FQGTGA. With 6 bases clipped from V and 1 base from J, the junction kept 5 bases outside the gene matches. The CDR3 loop is CASSATGRNTEAFF. The CDR3 nucleotides are TGTGCCAGCAGTGCGACAGGGAGGAACACTGAAGCTTTCTTT.

There are many counts of this clone. The chain combines TRBV6-5 with TRBJ1-3; D ambiguous. V shed 9 bases and J shed 0 bases, with 6 bases lying between them. Germline CDR1 is MNHEY and CDR2 is SVGAGI. The CDR3 is 12 residues long. The CDR3 here is CASHSSGNTIYF. The DNA of the CDR3 is TGTGCCAGTCATAGCTCTGGAAACACCATATATTTT.

The chain links TRBV27 to TRBJ2-3, with a possible D match to TRBD1 (6 bases). The CDR3 spans 17 residues. V lost 0 bases, J lost 0 bases, and 13 bases lay in between. Germline CDR1 and CDR2: MNHEY and SMNVEV (reference sequence). Here the CDR3 DNA reads TGTGCCAGCAGTTTATCCCCCAGGGGAGTAAGCACAGATACGCAGTATTTT. Its protein is CASSLSPRGVSTDTQYF.

This clone showed up just once. The chain couples TRBV19 to TRBJ2-7; 11 bases align to TRBD1. The V gene end was trimmed by 4 bases and the J gene end by 6 bases; junction bases not matched to a gene: 11. Germline CDR1 is LNHDA and CDR2 is SQIVND (reference sequence). There are 16 residues in the CDR3. The CDR3: CASSTRDRGIQGEQYF. The CDR3 DNA is TGTGCCAGTAGTACTAGGGACAGGGGGATCCAAGGCGAGCAGTACTTC.

The chain employs TRBV11-2 and TRBJ1-2, with 9 nucleotides matching TRBD1. Germline V lookup: CDR1 SGHAT, CDR2 FQNNGV. Trimming took 3 bases from V and 2 from J; bases not matched to a gene: 4. The CDR3 consists of 15 residues. CDR3 sequence reads: CASSFHRGPNYGYTF. The CDR3 nucleotides are TGTGCCAGCAGCTTTCACAGGGGGCCAAACTATGGCTACACCTTC.

The genes are TRBV5-8 and TRBJ2-5; D remains unclear. Germline V gene lookup returns CDR1 SGHTS and CDR2 YDEGEE. V lost 2 bases, J lost 5 bases, and 13 bases lay in between. The CDR3 has 14 residues. CDR3 DNA: TGTGCCAGCAGCTTTAAATCGTTTGAGGAGACCCAGTACTTC. It codes for CASSFKSFEETQYF.

The rearrangement joins TRBV18 to TRBJ1-3, with 9 bases identical to TRBD1. J lost 0 bases, V lost 3 bases, and 3 bases had no gene match. This CDR3 has 16 amino acids. The germline V gene has CDR1 KGHSH and CDR2 LQKENI. CDR3 in DNA: TGTGCCAGCTCACCCCCGACAGGGGGCTCTGGAAACACCATATATTTT. As protein: CASSPPTGGSGNTIYF.

The V gene is TRBV5-1, the J gene TRBJ2-7; the D gene is possibly TRBD2 (5 bases). Germline CDR1 reads SGHRS; CDR2 reads YFSETQ. V was shortened by 4 bases and J by 2 bases, with 16 bases between the two germline ends. CDR3 length equals 15 residues. The CDR3 bases are TGCGCCAGCAGCCCCGACCCGACTAAAACCTACGAGCAGTACTTC. Its protein product is CASSPDPTKTYEQYF.

This chain joins TRBV19 and TRBJ2-7, with D perhaps matching TRBD1 (5 bases). Germline CDR1 LNHDA, CDR2 SQIVND (reference sequence). This CDR3 has 14 amino acids. The ends were cut back, 6 bases at V and 0 bases at J, with 12 bases in the middle. CDR3 in amino acids: CASRRDSRSYEQYF. In nucleotides, the CDR3 is TGTGCCAGTAGAAGAGACAGCCGCTCCTACGAGCAGTACTTC.

The rearrangement joins TRBV4-3 to TRBJ1-3; no firm D call. The V end was cut by 0 bases, the J end by 8 bases, with 17 bases between. This CDR3 contains 16 residues. Looked up from germline, CDR1 is LGHNA and CDR2 is YSLEER. The CDR3 nucleotides are TGCGCCAGCAGCCAAGATCTGCGGGGATTAGGAGACACCATATATTTT. Protein product: CASSQDLRGLGDTIYF.

The chain uses TRBV28 and TRBJ2-7; unclear D gene. V was cut by 3 bases and J by 4 bases, with 10 bases left in between. Germline V lookup: CDR1 MDHEN, CDR2 SYDVKM. The CDR3 is made up of 13 amino acids. CDR3 sequence: CASSFSLTYEQYF. In DNA form, the CDR3 reads TGTGCCAGCAGTTTTTCGCTAACTTACGAGCAGTACTTC.

The chain joins TRBV28 to TRBJ2-5; tentative D call: TRBD1 (6 bases). CDR1 and CDR2 (germline): MDHEN, SYDVKM. The CDR3 is made up of 15 amino acids. The V end was cut by 6 bases, the J end by 1 base, with 15 bases between. The CDR3 reads CASRFLGGLQETQYF. The CDR3 DNA sequence: TGTGCCAGCAGATTCCTTGGGGGCCTCCAAGAGACCCAGTACTTC.

CDR3 bases: TGTGCCAGCAGCCGCAGTGGACAGGGGATCAGCTACGAGCAGTACTTC. It is translated as CASSRSGQGISYEQYF. The gene calls are TRBV3-1 (or the pseudogene TRBV3-2) and TRBJ2-7, with TRBD1 matching 9 bases. The V gene end was trimmed by 4 bases and the J gene end by 3 bases; junction bases not matched to a gene: 10. Looked up from germline, CDR1 is LGHDT and CDR2 is YNNKEL (reference sequence). The CDR3 sequence is 16 residues long.

The chain has TRBV27 and TRBJ2-7; tentative D call: TRBD2 (6 bases). V was trimmed by 7 bases and J by 1 base, leaving 14 bases between them. From germline, CDR1 is MNHEY and CDR2 SMNVEV (reference sequence). CDR3 size: 14 residues. The CDR3 DNA is TGTGCCAGCACGGCGGTGGGAGGTTCCTACGAGCAGTACTTC. It translates to CASTAVGGSYEQYF.

V is TRBV9 and J is TRBJ2-7, with D maybe TRBD2 (6 bases). Germline CDR1 is SGDLS and CDR2 is YYNGEE. This CDR3 has 14 amino acids. V lost 4 bases and J lost 4, with 15 bases in between. CDR3 region: CASSPPSAGYEQYF. CDR3 nucleotide sequence: TGTGCCAGCAGCCCGCCCTCGGCGGGGTACGAGCAGTACTTC.

This rearrangement joins TRBV14 to TRBJ1-1; 7 bases align to TRBD1. This CDR3 contains 16 residues. J lost 0 bases, V lost 4 bases, and 8 bases had no gene match. CDR1 is SGHDN and CDR2 is FVKESK in the germline V gene. The CDR3 is CASSLLETGLNTEAFF. CDR3 DNA sequence: TGTGCCAGCAGCCTTCTTGAGACAGGGCTGAACACTGAAGCTTTCTTT.